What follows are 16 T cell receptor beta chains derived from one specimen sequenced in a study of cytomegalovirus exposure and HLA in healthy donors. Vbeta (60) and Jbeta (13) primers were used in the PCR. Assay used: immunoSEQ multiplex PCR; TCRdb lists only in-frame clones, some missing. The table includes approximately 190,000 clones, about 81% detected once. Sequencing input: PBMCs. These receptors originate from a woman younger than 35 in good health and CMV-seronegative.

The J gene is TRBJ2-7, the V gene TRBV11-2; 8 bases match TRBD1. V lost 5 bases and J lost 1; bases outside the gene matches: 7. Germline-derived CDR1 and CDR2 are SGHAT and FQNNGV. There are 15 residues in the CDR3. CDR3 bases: TGTGCCAGCAGCGGGGGACAGGAGAAATCCTACGAGCAGTACTTC. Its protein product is CASSGGQEKSYEQYF. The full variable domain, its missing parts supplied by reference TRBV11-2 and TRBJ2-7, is EAGVAQSPRYKIIEKRQSVAFWCNPISGHATLYWYQQILGQGPKLLIQFQNNGVVDDSQLPKDRFSAERLKGVDSTLKIQPAKLEDSAVYLCASSGGQEKSYEQYFGPGTRLTVT.

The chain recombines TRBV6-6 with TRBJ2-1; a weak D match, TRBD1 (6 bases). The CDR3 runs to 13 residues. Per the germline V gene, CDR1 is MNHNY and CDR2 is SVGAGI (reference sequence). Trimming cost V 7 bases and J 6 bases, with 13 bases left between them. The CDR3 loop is CASKGQMVNEQFF. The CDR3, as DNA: TGTGCCAGCAAAGGACAGATGGTCAATGAGCAGTTCTTC.

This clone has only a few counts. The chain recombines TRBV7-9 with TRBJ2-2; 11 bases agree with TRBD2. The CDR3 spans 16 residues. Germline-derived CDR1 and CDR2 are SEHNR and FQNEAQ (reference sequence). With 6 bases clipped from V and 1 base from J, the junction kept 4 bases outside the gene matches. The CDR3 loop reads CASSPTSGGNTGELFF. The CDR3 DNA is TGTGCCAGCAGTCCAACTAGCGGGGGGAACACCGGGGAGCTGTTTTTT.

The CDR3 sequence: CASSPDGSLNSPLHF. Written as DNA, the CDR3 is TGTGCCAGCAGCCCTGACGGGAGCCTCAATTCACCCCTCCACTTT. This chain joins TRBV7-9 and TRBJ1-6; D is uncertain. The germline V and J ends were trimmed by 5 bases and 7 bases, with 15 bases remaining between them. The CDR3 is 15 amino acids. The germline V gene encodes CDR1 SEHNR and CDR2 FQNEAQ (reference sequence).

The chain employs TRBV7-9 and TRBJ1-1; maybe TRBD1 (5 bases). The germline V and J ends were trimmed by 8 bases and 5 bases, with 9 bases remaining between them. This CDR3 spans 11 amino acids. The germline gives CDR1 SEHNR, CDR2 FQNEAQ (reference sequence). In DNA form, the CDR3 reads TGTGCCAGCGGAAGGGGAACTGAAGCTTTCTTT. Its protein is CASGRGTEAFF.

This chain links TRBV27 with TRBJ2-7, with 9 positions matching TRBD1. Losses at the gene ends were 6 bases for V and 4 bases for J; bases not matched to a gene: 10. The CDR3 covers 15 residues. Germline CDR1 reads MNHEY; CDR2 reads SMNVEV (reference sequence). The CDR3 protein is CASRTGTGFPYEQYF. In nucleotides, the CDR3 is TGTGCCAGCAGAACCGGGACAGGGTTTCCGTACGAGCAGTACTTC.

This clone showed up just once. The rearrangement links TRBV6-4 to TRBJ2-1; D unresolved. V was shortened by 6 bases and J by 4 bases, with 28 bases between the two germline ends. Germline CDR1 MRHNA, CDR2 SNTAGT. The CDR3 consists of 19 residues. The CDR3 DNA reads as TGTGCCAGCAGCGCCCAGTCGCTCCTCAATTTACGCCTTTACAATGAGCAGTTCTTC. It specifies CASSAQSLLNLRLYNEQFF.

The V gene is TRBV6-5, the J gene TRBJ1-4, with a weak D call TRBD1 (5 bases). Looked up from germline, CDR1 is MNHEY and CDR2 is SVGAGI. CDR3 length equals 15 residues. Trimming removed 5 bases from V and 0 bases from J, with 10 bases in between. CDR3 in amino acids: CASSKTRATNEKLFF. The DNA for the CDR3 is TGTGCCAGCAGTAAAACCAGGGCAACTAATGAAAAACTGTTTTTT.

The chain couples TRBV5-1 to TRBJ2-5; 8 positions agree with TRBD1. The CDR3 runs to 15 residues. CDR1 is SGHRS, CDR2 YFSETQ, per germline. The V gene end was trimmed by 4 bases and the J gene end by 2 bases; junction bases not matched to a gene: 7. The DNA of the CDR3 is TGCGCCAGCAGCGATCCCGGGACAGGTCAAGAGACCCAGTACTTC. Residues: CASSDPGTGQETQYF. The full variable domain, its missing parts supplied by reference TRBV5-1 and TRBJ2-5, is KAGVTQTPRYLIKTRGQQVTLSCSPISGHRSVSWYQQTPGQGLQFLFEYFSETQRNKGNFPGRFSGRQFSNSRSEMNVSTLELGDSALYLCASSDPGTGQETQYFGPGTRLLVL.

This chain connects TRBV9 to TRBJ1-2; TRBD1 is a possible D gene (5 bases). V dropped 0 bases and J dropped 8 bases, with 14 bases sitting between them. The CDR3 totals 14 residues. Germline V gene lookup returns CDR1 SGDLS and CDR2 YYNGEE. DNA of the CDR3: TGTGCCAGCAGCGTAGGGGGGGGGAGTGCGGGCTACACCTTC. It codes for CASSVGGGSAGYTF.

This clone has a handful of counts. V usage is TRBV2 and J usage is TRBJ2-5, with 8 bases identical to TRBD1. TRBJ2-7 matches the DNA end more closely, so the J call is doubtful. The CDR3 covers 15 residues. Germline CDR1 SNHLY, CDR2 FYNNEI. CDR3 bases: TGTGCCAGCAGTTTATCCGGGGACAGGTCCTACGAGCAGTACTTC. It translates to CASSLSGDRSYEQYF.

The CDR3 is CSVPRLMTGGDEQFF. The CDR3 bases are TGCAGCGTTCCCAGGTTGATGACAGGGGGCGATGAGCAGTTCTTC. The chain combines TRBV29-1 with TRBJ2-1; 10 bases map to TRBD1. Trimming removed 5 bases from V and 8 bases from J; junction bases left unmatched: 12. CDR3 size: 15 residues. Germline loops: CDR1 SQVTM, CDR2 ANQGSEA.

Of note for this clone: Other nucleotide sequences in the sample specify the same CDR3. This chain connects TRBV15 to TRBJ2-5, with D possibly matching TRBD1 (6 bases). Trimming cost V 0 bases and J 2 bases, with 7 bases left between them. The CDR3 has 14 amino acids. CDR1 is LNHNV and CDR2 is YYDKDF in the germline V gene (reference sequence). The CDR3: CATSRDRGQETQYF. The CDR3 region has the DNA TGTGCCACCAGCAGAGATAGGGGGCAAGAGACCCAGTACTTC.

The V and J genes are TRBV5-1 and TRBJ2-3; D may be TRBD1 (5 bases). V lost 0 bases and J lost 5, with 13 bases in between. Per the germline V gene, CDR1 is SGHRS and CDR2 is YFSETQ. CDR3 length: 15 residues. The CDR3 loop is CASSLGRVYGDTQYF. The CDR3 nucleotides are TGCGCCAGCAGCTTGGGCAGGGTGTATGGAGATACGCAGTATTTT.

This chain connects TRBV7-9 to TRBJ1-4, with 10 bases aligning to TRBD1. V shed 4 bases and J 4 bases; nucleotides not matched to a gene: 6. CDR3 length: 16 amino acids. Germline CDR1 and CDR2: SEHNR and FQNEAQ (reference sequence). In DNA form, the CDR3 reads TGTGCCAGCAGCTCCGGACAGGGGGTTTTTAATGAAAAACTGTTTTTT. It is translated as CASSSGQGVFNEKLFF.

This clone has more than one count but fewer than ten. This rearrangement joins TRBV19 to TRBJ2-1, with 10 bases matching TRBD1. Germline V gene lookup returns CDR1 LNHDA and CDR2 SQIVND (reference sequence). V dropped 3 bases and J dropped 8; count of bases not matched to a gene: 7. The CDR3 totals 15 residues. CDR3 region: CASSIAGTGAYEQFF. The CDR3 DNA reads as TGTGCCAGTAGTATCGCCGGGACAGGGGCGTATGAGCAGTTCTTC.